This entry lists 32 T cell receptor beta chains sequenced from one sample in a study of cytomegalovirus exposure and HLA in healthy donors. PCR primers comprised 60 Vbeta and 13 Jbeta primers. Produced via immunoSEQ multiplex PCR; TCRdb's table is partial and in-frame only. The sample lists around 150,000 clones; approximately 83% were seen once. The specimen sequenced was PBMCs. These receptors originate from a middle-aged man in good health and CMV-seronegative.

This clone has a handful of counts. This chain links TRBV5-4 with TRBJ1-1, with a possible D match to TRBD1 (5 bases). Trimming removed 0 bases at V and 4 bases at J, with 10 bases between. The length of the CDR3 is 14 residues. CDR1 is SGHNT and CDR2 is YYREEE in the germline V gene (reference sequence). CDR3 coding DNA: TGTGCCAGCAGCTTGGTGGGGGGGATCACTGAAGCTTTCTTT. Protein sequence: CASSLVGGITEAFF. Full variable domain (remainder filled in from reference TRBV5-4 and TRBJ1-1): ETGVTQSPTHLIKTRGQQVTLRCSSQSGHNTVSWYQQALGQGPQFIFQYYREEENGRGNFPPRFSGLQFPNYSSELNVNALELDDSALYLCASSLVGGITEAFFGQGTRLTVV.

V usage is TRBV6-1 and J usage is TRBJ2-6, with TRBD1 matching 7 bases. V gave up 10 bases and J gave up 2 bases; unmatched junction bases: 5. CDR3 length: 14 residues. The germline V gene encodes CDR1 MNHNS and CDR2 SASEGT. CDR3 in amino acids: CAIDQGAGANVLTF. In DNA, the CDR3 is TGTGCCATCGACCAGGGGGCTGGGGCCAACGTCCTGACTTTC.

This clone was found once. The chain couples TRBV4-3 to TRBJ1-6, with TRBD1 matching over 7 bases. V was clipped by 1 base and J by 5 bases; unmatched bases: 2. In germline, CDR1 is LGHNA, CDR2 YSLEER. This CDR3 contains 15 residues. In DNA form, the CDR3 reads TGCGCCAGCAGCCAAGGGGGACAGAATAATTCACCCCTCCACTTT. It specifies CASSQGGQNNSPLHF.

CDR3 in DNA: TGCAGCGTTGGAGAGCGGGGGGGCCTTACAGATACGCAGTATTTT. This codes for CSVGERGGLTDTQYF. The chain links TRBV29-1 to TRBJ2-3; 10 bases map to TRBD2. Germline CDR1 is SQVTM and CDR2 is ANQGSEA. This CDR3 region has 15 residues. V shed 4 bases and J 3 bases; nucleotides not matched to a gene: 7.

This clone showed up just a few times. The CDR3 sequence is CAWSRREGDTQYF. The DNA of the CDR3 is TGTGCCTGGAGTAGGCGGGAAGGTGATACGCAGTATTTT. The chain has TRBV30 and TRBJ2-3; D is possibly TRBD2 (6 bases). The length of the CDR3 is 13 residues. Germline-derived CDR1 and CDR2 are GTSNPN and SVGIG (reference sequence). V was cut by 2 bases and J by 6 bases, with 12 bases left in between.

This chain connects TRBV7-9 to TRBJ2-1; D gene uncertain. Germline V gene data show CDR1 as SEHNR and CDR2 as FQNEAQ (reference sequence). The CDR3 is 14 residues long. Trimming took 0 bases from V and 4 from J, leaving 7 bases between them. In DNA, the CDR3 is TGTGCCAGCAGCTTAGCGGCAGGTTACAATGAGCAGTTCTTC. Its translation: CASSLAAGYNEQFF.

The V and J genes are TRBV7-6 and TRBJ1-5, with TRBD1 as a possible D gene (6 bases). Deletions cut 6 bases from V and 1 base from J, with 13 bases between. The CDR3 runs to 15 residues. From germline, CDR1 is SGHVS and CDR2 FNYEAQ. CDR3 sequence (DNA): TGTGCCAGCAGTTCATATAGGGGGAGCAATCAGCCCCAGCATTTT. Its protein product is CASSSYRGSNQPQHF.

CDR3 in amino acids: CASSDSTLAGGQFF. The CDR3 region has the DNA TGTGCCAGCAGTGACTCGACGCTAGCGGGAGGGCAGTTCTTC. The chain joins TRBV6-4 to TRBJ2-1; 11 positions match TRBD2. The CDR3 sequence is 14 residues long. V dropped 0 bases and J dropped 12; count of bases not matched to a gene: 4. From germline, CDR1 is MRHNA and CDR2 SNTAGT.

V is TRBV19 and J is TRBJ2-1, with 7 positions matching TRBD2. The ends lost 4 bases at V and 9 bases at J; junction bases unmatched: 9. The CDR3 runs to 14 residues. Germline CDR1 is LNHDA and CDR2 is SQIVND (reference sequence). CDR3 region: CASSTGDYSREQFF. The CDR3 DNA reads TGTGCCAGTAGTACCGGGGACTACTCACGTGAGCAGTTCTTC.

The gene calls are TRBV5-1 and TRBJ2-2; TRBD2 might be the D (6 bases). The CDR3 runs to 18 residues. The V gene lost 5 bases and the J gene lost 0 bases, with 20 bases spanning the gap. Germline CDR1 reads SGHRS; CDR2 reads YFSETQ. The CDR3 region has the DNA TGCGCCAGCAGTAAGGAGGGTGGGACTTTCGCGAACACCGGGGAGCTGTTTTTT. Translating gives CASSKEGGTFANTGELFF.

This clone occurred once. V is TRBV7-9 and J is TRBJ2-1, with TRBD2 identical over 10 bases. The CDR3 has 16 amino acids. The V gene's germline CDR1 is SEHNR and CDR2 FQNEAQ (reference sequence). The J segment lost 7 bases and the V segment lost 3 bases, leaving 9 bases of the junction unmatched. CDR3 residues: CASSLTSGPRGNEQFF. The DNA of the CDR3 is TGTGCCAGCAGCTTGACTAGCGGGCCCCGGGGGAATGAGCAGTTCTTC.

V gene TRBV27 combines with J gene TRBJ2-7; D gene ambiguous. Germline V gives CDR1 MNHEY, CDR2 SMNVEV (reference sequence). The CDR3 consists of 17 residues. V lost 4 bases and J 2 bases, leaving 21 bases between the germline ends. The CDR3 loop reads CASSCPLYHPSAYEQYF. The CDR3 nucleotides are TGTGCCAGCAGTTGTCCCCTCTACCATCCTTCTGCCTACGAGCAGTACTTC.

This clone has just one count. This chain joins TRBV14 and TRBJ2-7; TRBD2 matches 9 bases. This CDR3 spans 17 amino acids. The ends lost 3 bases at V and 5 bases at J; junction bases unmatched: 14. Per germline, CDR1 SGHDN and CDR2 FVKESK. The CDR3 DNA sequence: TGTGCCAGCAGCCATATCCGGCGGGGGGGCCTTATCGACGAGCAGTACTTC. Amino acid sequence: CASSHIRRGGLIDEQYF.

This clone was seen more than once but under ten times. This chain connects TRBV4-1 to TRBJ2-7; the match to TRBD1 covers 7 bases. The CDR3 consists of 15 residues. Germline assignment: CDR1 MGHRA and CDR2 YSYEKL. With 5 bases clipped from V and 2 bases from J, the junction kept 9 bases outside the gene matches. The CDR3, as DNA: TGCGCCAGCAGCGAAGGGGGCCAGTCCCCCTACGAGCAGTACTTC. As protein: CASSEGGQSPYEQYF.

The CDR3 reads CASSHPGGPTQETQYF. The CDR3, as DNA: TGTGCCAGCAGTCACCCGGGGGGCCCGACGCAAGAGACCCAGTACTTC. The chain combines TRBV7-9 with TRBJ2-5; tentative D call: TRBD2 (7 bases). The CDR3 is made up of 16 amino acids. The V end lost 6 bases, the J end lost 2 bases, and 19 bases lay between the germline ends. Germline V gives CDR1 SEHNR, CDR2 FQNEAQ (reference sequence).

This clone was seen only a few times. The chain employs TRBV6-5 and TRBJ2-1; D might be TRBD2 (5 bases). V lost 0 bases, J lost 9 bases, and 15 bases lay in between. CDR1 is MNHEY, CDR2 SVGAGI, per germline. The CDR3 consists of 15 residues. Here the CDR3 DNA reads TGTGCCAGCAGTTACTCCCCCGCAGGCGGACTTGAGCAGTTCTTC. Translating gives CASSYSPAGGLEQFF.

The J gene is TRBJ2-2, the V gene TRBV6-6; 9 nucleotides align to TRBD1. V shed 2 bases, J shed 4 bases, and the junction held 5 bases outside the gene matches. CDR1 and CDR2 (germline): MNHNY, SVGAGI (reference sequence). This CDR3 has 16 residues. The CDR3, as DNA: TGTGCCAGCAGTTACACGGACAGGGGTCCCACCGGGGAGCTGTTTTTT. This gives the protein CASSYTDRGPTGELFF.

The V and J genes are TRBV14 and TRBJ2-5; 7 nucleotides agree with TRBD2. Unmatched junction bases numbered 9, after V lost 1 base and J lost 4 bases. The CDR3 covers 16 residues. The germline V gene has CDR1 SGHDN and CDR2 FVKESK. In DNA, the CDR3 is TGTGCCAGCAGCCAAGTTTGGGGACTACCAGCAGAGACCCAGTACTTC. Protein: CASSQVWGLPAETQYF.

The chain joins TRBV30 to TRBJ2-7; 7 bases are shared with TRBD2. V shed 3 bases, J shed 7 bases, and the junction held 9 bases outside the gene matches. Germline assignment: CDR1 GTSNPN and CDR2 SVGIG (reference sequence). The CDR3 sequence is 13 residues long. The CDR3 nucleotides are TGTGCCTGGAGGGCGGGAGCCATACGAGAGCAGTACTTC. It codes for CAWRAGAIREQYF.

The chain recombines TRBV9 with TRBJ1-1; a possible D gene is TRBD1 (5 bases). The V end was cut by 3 bases, the J end by 10 bases, with 13 bases between. Germline assignment: CDR1 SGDLS and CDR2 YYNGEE. The CDR3 runs to 12 residues. CDR3: CASSEPGEGAFF. CDR3 sequence (DNA): TGTGCCAGCAGCGAACCGGGGGAGGGAGCTTTCTTT.

The V gene is TRBV29-1, the J gene TRBJ2-3; 9 bases are a match to TRBD1. V dropped 6 bases and J dropped 3; count of bases not matched to a gene: 7. The length of the CDR3 is 14 residues. CDR1 SQVTM and CDR2 ANQGSEA come from the germline V gene. CDR3 in amino acids: CSVTQGAVTDTQYF. The CDR3 nucleotides read TGCAGCGTGACACAGGGGGCGGTAACAGATACGCAGTATTTT.

The V call is TRBV7-2, the J call TRBJ2-3; TRBD1 might be the D (5 bases). The germline V gene has CDR1 SGHTA and CDR2 FQGNSA. V lost 3 bases to trimming and J lost 0 bases, with 10 bases between them. This CDR3 contains 15 residues. CDR3 sequence: CASSFPGSSTDTQYF. CDR3 nucleotide sequence: TGTGCCAGCAGCTTCCCAGGGTCTAGCACAGATACGCAGTATTTT. The full variable domain, in which reference TRBV7-2 and TRBJ2-3 provide the parts outside the CDR3, is GAGVSQSPSNKVTEKGKDVELRCDPISGHTALYWYRQSLGQGLEFLIYFQGNSAPDKSGLPSDRFSAERTGGSVSTLTIQRTQQEDSAVYLCASSFPGSSTDTQYFGPGTRLTVL.

V and J are TRBV29-1 and TRBJ2-1; the D gene is possibly TRBD2 (6 bases). Trimming stripped 3 bases from V and 8 bases from J, with 20 bases between. The germline V gene has CDR1 SQVTM and CDR2 ANQGSEA. The CDR3 length is 15 residues. CDR3 loop: CSVDRAGRNNYEQFF. The CDR3 coding sequence is TGCAGCGTTGACCGGGCGGGGAGAAACAACTATGAGCAGTTCTTC.

The V call is TRBV7-3, the J call TRBJ2-3; D remains ambiguous. Trimming removed 1 base from V and 1 base from J, with 9 bases in between. Germline CDR1 and CDR2: SGHTA and FQGTGA. The CDR3 covers 15 residues. The CDR3 loop is CASSLIGGGTDTQYF. CDR3 sequence (DNA): TGTGCCAGCAGCTTAATTGGCGGCGGCACAGATACGCAGTATTTT.

This chain links TRBV4-2 with TRBJ1-6; 9 bases fit TRBD1. The germline V gene has CDR1 LGHNA and CDR2 YNFKEQ. Trimming at V came to 0 bases and at J to 9 bases, leaving 6 bases not matched to a gene. The CDR3 runs 16 residues. The CDR3: CASSQDRGTGFSPLHF. CDR3 in DNA: TGTGCCAGCAGCCAAGATCGAGGGACAGGGTTTTCACCCCTCCACTTT.

V gene TRBV19 combines with J gene TRBJ2-1, with 9 bases lining up with TRBD2. The CDR3 extends over 16 amino acids. V lost 3 bases, J lost 0 bases, and 3 bases stayed unmatched. Germline-derived CDR1 and CDR2 are LNHDA and SQIVND (reference sequence). The chain's CDR3 is CASSILAGSSYNEQFF. The CDR3 DNA follows: TGTGCCAGTAGTATCCTAGCGGGGAGCTCCTACAATGAGCAGTTCTTC.

This clone has just a few counts. V usage is TRBV19 and J usage is TRBJ1-3; D remains unclear. This CDR3 contains 14 residues. V was cut by 3 bases and J by 6 bases, with 12 bases left in between. Germline CDR1 reads LNHDA; CDR2 reads SQIVND (reference sequence). As DNA, the CDR3 is TGTGCCAGTAGTATGGCGACGCGGGCAAACACCATATATTTT. It encodes CASSMATRANTIYF.

The chain links TRBV5-1 to TRBJ1-4; D is unclear. This CDR3 is built from 15 residues. V lost 4 bases and J lost 4, with 14 bases in between. Germline V gene sequence: CDR1 SGHRS, CDR2 YFSETQ. The CDR3, as DNA: TGCGCCAGCAGCCCCGGGGTGGGTATTAATGAAAAACTGTTTTTT. It encodes CASSPGVGINEKLFF.

V usage is TRBV18 and J usage is TRBJ1-2; 8 bases are a match to TRBD1. This CDR3 spans 14 amino acids. The junction had 6 bases not matched to a gene; V was cut back by 5 bases and J by 4 bases. Per germline, CDR1 KGHSH and CDR2 LQKENI. The CDR3 spells CASSKAQGGYGYTF. In nucleotides, the CDR3 is TGTGCCAGCTCAAAAGCACAGGGGGGCTATGGCTACACCTTC. The full variable domain, with the rest looked up from reference TRBV18 and TRBJ1-2, is NAGVMQNPRHLVRRRGQEARLRCSPMKGHSHVYWYRQLPEEGLKFMVYLQKENIIDESGMPKERFSAEFPKEGPSILRIQQVVRGDSAAYFCASSKAQGGYGYTFGSGTRLTVV.

This clone occurred a few times. The CDR3 bases are TGTGCCAGCAGTTACACGGCTAGCGGCACAGATACGCAGTATTTT. Protein product: CASSYTASGTDTQYF. This chain joins TRBV6-5 and TRBJ2-3; weak D call: TRBD2 (6 bases). CDR3 length equals 15 residues. V was shortened by 2 bases and J by 1 base, with 10 bases between the two germline ends. The germline V gene has CDR1 MNHEY and CDR2 SVGAGI.

J is TRBJ2-1 and V is TRBV6-1, with a tentative D call TRBD2 (6 bases). This CDR3 is 15 amino acids long. V gave up 2 bases and J gave up 5 bases, with 13 bases separating them. The germline CDR1 and CDR2 sequences are MNHNS and SASEGT. The CDR3 sequence: CASSERAGSNNEQFF. CDR3 DNA sequence: TGTGCCAGCAGTGAACGGGCGGGGTCAAACAATGAGCAGTTCTTC.

This clone occurred once. The CDR3 sequence: CASSLGGGDQTEAFF. As DNA, the CDR3 is TGTGCCAGCAGCCTGGGTGGGGGGGATCAGACTGAAGCTTTCTTT. The J gene is TRBJ1-1, the V gene TRBV7-8, with D possibly TRBD1 on 5 matching bases. Germline loops: CDR1 SGHVS, CDR2 FQNEAQ. The CDR3 is 15 amino acids. V lost 5 bases to trimming and J lost 5 bases, with 18 bases between them.